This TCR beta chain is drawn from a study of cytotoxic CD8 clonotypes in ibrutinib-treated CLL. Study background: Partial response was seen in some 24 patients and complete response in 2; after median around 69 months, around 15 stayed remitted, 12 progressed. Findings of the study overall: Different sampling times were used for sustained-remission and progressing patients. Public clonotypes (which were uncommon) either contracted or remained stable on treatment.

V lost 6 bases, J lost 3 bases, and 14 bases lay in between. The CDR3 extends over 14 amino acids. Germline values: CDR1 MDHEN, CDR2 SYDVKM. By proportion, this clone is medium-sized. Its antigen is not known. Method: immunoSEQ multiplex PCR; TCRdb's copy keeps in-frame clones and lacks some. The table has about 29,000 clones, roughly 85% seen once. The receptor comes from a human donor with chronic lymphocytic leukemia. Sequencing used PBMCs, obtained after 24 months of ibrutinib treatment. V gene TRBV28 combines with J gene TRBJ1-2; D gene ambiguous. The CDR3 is CASRARWVHYGYTF. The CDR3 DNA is TGTGCCAGCAGGGCCCGGTGGGTTCACTATGGCTACACCTTC.